A selection of T cell receptor beta chains follows, all from one sample in a study of blood T cell repertoires in COVID-19. The repertoire was sequenced with immunoSEQ multiplex PCR; TCRdb's copy has only in-frame clones and lacks some. The data hold nearly 350,000 clones, with roughly 87% observed a single time. Sequencing was performed on PBMCs or T cells enriched from blood (not recorded which). The receptors shown here come from a woman aged 25 to 39 who had recovered from COVID-19. CDR3s include the opening cysteine and the closing phenylalanine or tryptophan. The order of the fields is clone size, V gene, D gene, J gene, CDR3 length, CDR3 DNA, CDR3 protein. A D gene is named only where the DNA matches it firmly. Clone sizes are given selectively: once, few, many, or a class where the clone is expanded.

abundance: -
v_gene: TRBV19
d_gene: TRBD2
j_gene: TRBJ2-5
len: 16
CDR3nt: TGTGCCAGTAGGCCACAAGCGGGATTGGGGCGAGAGACCCAGTACTTC
CDR3aa: CASRPQAGLGRETQYF

abundance: -
v_gene: TRBV5-4
d_gene: -
j_gene: TRBJ1-2
len: 14
CDR3nt: TGTGCCAGCAGCTTGGCCGTGGGGGCCGAAGGCTACACCTTC
CDR3aa: CASSLAVGAEGYTF

abundance: -
v_gene: TRBV4-3
d_gene: -
j_gene: TRBJ2-2
len: 15
CDR3nt: TGCGCCAGCAGGTTCGGGACACAGAACACCGGGGAGCTGTTTTTT
CDR3aa: CASRFGTQNTGELFF

abundance: -
v_gene: TRBV7-8
d_gene: -
j_gene: TRBJ1-4
len: 15
CDR3nt: TGTGCCAGCAGCCGAGAGGGGTTTACTAATGAAAAACTGTTTTTT
CDR3aa: CASSREGFTNEKLFF

abundance: many
v_gene: TRBV2
d_gene: -
j_gene: TRBJ2-7
len: 11
CDR3nt: TGTGCCAGCAGTTTGGACGGGAAGCAGTACTTC
CDR3aa: CASSLDGKQYF

abundance: many
v_gene: TRBV24-1
d_gene: TRBD2
j_gene: TRBJ2-3
len: 16
CDR3nt: TGTGCCACCAGTGACCTCACTAGCGGGGGCACAGATACGCAGTATTTT
CDR3aa: CATSDLTSGGTDTQYF

abundance: -
v_gene: TRBV6-6
d_gene: TRBD1
j_gene: TRBJ1-2
len: 14
CDR3nt: TGTGCCAGCAGTTACCTGGGACAGGGGGATGGCTACACCTTC
CDR3aa: CASSYLGQGDGYTF

abundance: -
v_gene: TRBV28
d_gene: TRBD1
j_gene: TRBJ1-2
len: 14
CDR3nt: TGTGCCAGCAGTAGCGGGACAGGGCAAATCGGCTACACCTTC
CDR3aa: CASSSGTGQIGYTF

abundance: -
v_gene: TRBV5-1
d_gene: -
j_gene: TRBJ1-5
len: 15
CDR3nt: TGCGCCAGCAGCTTGGCCCCAAGCTCAAATCAGCCCCAGCATTTT
CDR3aa: CASSLAPSSNQPQHF

abundance: -
v_gene: TRBV5-8
d_gene: -
j_gene: TRBJ1-3
len: 15
CDR3nt: TGTGCCAGCAGCTTGGATCACAACTCTGGAAACACCATATATTTT
CDR3aa: CASSLDHNSGNTIYF

abundance: -
v_gene: TRBV2
d_gene: TRBD1
j_gene: TRBJ2-2
len: 15
CDR3nt: TGTGCCAGCAGTGATTCGACAGGGGAGAGTGGGGAGCTGTTTTTT
CDR3aa: CASSDSTGESGELFF

abundance: -
v_gene: TRBV6-2/TRBV6-3
d_gene: -
j_gene: TRBJ2-3
len: 17
CDR3nt: TGTGCCAGCAGTTGGAACGCTAGGACAAGACACACAGATACGCAGTATTTT
CDR3aa: CASSWNARTRHTDTQYF

abundance: -
v_gene: TRBV11-3
d_gene: TRBD2
j_gene: TRBJ2-1
len: 18
CDR3nt: TGTGCCAGCAGCTTAGGGGAGGGGCGGCAAGTCTTTTACAATGAGCAGTTCTTC
CDR3aa: CASSLGEGRQVFYNEQFF